The present TCR beta chain was sequenced within a study of CD8+CD57+ T cells in acquired aplastic anemia. Across the whole study: Sorted CD4+ plus CD8+ cells gave DNA averaging approximately 3.2 ug.

Investigators profiled TCR beta VDJ and CDR3 from genomic DNA template. TCRdb re-called the reads through MiXCR, storing one row per CDR3 protein. The data hold 95,000 to 150,000 distinct CDR3 sequences, with approximately 41% observed a single time. Comments on this clonotype: Its target is unknown.

In patients chosen for sequencing, flow cytometry had shown CD8+CD57+ cell expansion. The blood sampling took place in patients who had so far received no therapy. Findings and caveats of the study: Roughly 27 shared CD8+ CDR3s appeared highly expressed within patients' immunodominant clones. Controls and patients did not differ significantly in CD8+ Simpson's diversity.

This receptor was taken from a human donor with aplastic anemia. Sequences were obtained from sorted CD4+, CD8+, or CD8+CD57+ T cells (not recorded which) from PBMCs.

For the CDR3, the DNA is TGTGCCAGCAGCCCCCTGACAGGGTTTGGCTACGAGCAGTACTTC. It specifies CASSPLTGFGYEQYF. The V call is TRBV7-8, the J call TRBJ2-7; 7 nucleotides align to TRBD1. The CDR3 runs to 15 residues. V lost 5 bases and J lost 3; bases outside the gene matches: 10. Germline CDR1 SGHVS, CDR2 FQNEAQ.